This T cell receptor (beta chain) was captured in a study of cytomegalovirus exposure and HLA in healthy donors (dated by TCRdb to the late 2010s). About the full investigation: An earlier analysis of approximately 640 of the donors reported 250 to 350 Gb of sequence data and some 100 million unique TCR beta sequences from 150 million to 200 million T cells. Around 330 gigabases of sequencing data and around 80 million unique TCR sequences made up an early release that covered 500 to 700 HLA-typed donors. The genetic ancestry cluster associated with self-reported Caucasian donors included 80% to 90% of the approximately 410 genotyped donors. The study aimed to test whether signatures of past pathogen exposure could be identified by cataloging public T cell receptors. The study used immunosequencing to profile the T cell repertoires of several hundred subjects and linked those repertoires to cytomegalovirus serostatus. In addition to the first cohort of about 650 subjects, a separate validation cohort of approximately 130 different subjects was used. To predict cytomegalovirus infection status, the study combined high-throughput TCR immunosequencing, statistical association of individual TCRs with disease status, and machine learning. To study patterns of TCR occurrence, a later analysis re-analyzed previously published TCR beta repertoires from 666 donors and added high-resolution HLA genotyping. The later analysis used no new phenotypic data to find candidate immune exposures, relying instead on TCR beta sequences and their occurrence across donors. An earlier analysis of 587 of the donors used high-throughput TCR beta sequencing to judge whether each TCR beta V gene segment behaved as functional or pseudogenic. Donor age, sex, ethnicity and CMV serostatus were collected together with the repertoire data. In a later genetic analysis, genome-wide SNP genotypes for about three fifths of the roughly 670 donors were used, and that subset was treated as a discovery cohort. Every repertoire in the discovery cohort had been generated on one and the same sequencing platform. Class I and class II HLA loci were covered by the typing at four-digit resolution. The number of donors typed differed by locus, with about 629-640 for A, B, C, DRB1 and DQB1, 522 for DQA1, 600 to 610 for DPA1, and around 460 for DPB1. Four or five DR-DQ haplotypes were handled as single units for association and clustering because linkage in the cohort was strong. Among 300 to 500 genotyped donors of the cohort, an average of around 250,000 unique TCR beta nucleotide sequences was sequenced per donor, of which 15% to 20% were non-productive. Overall results and qualifications from the work: Only TCR beta chains were sequenced in this cohort, and the absence of alpha or paired-chain data limited detectable features. Because some donors lacked HLA typing at each locus, the association tests relied only on the typed subset. A later analysis associated 15,000 to 20,000 TCR beta sequences with specific HLA alleles at a false discovery rate of 0.05. A group of highly shared sequence variants was considered likely to be a technical artifact of the sequencing pipeline. An earlier analysis of around 500 of the donors showed that most TCR beta V segments appeared in productive rearrangements either about 87% or about 30% of the time, which broadly matched IMGT annotations. A later analysis found that HLA-associated TCR beta chains were more clonally expanded and had lower generation probabilities than equally common non-associated chains. A further reported finding was that TCR beta sequences accurately predicted the HLA-A and HLA-B alleles for most subjects in the first cohort. The presence/absence analyses assumed that sequencing depth was roughly uniform across donors, and that assumption may not be true. According to the authors, the approach could potentially be generalized to other disease states and immunological phenotypes. Correlated functional status among segregating V segments might reflect linkage disequilibrium, but an unknown experimental factor could not be ruled out. A later genetic analysis reported fewer N-insertions in productive TCRs among donors in an Asian-associated ancestry cluster than the roughly 640-donor mean. According to a later analysis, parvovirus B19, influenza, CMV and Epstein-Barr virus appeared linked to several top co-occurrence clusters. A later analysis found that TCR association rates varied across HLA loci, with DRB1 alleles showing the most associated TCRs and HLA-C alleles the fewest. A total of roughly 160 TCR beta chains were listed by the study as associated with cytomegalovirus. V-gene and J-gene trimming of TCR beta chains was associated with a missense DCLRE1C variant in a later genetic analysis, and the association was replicated in an independent cohort. Cytomegalovirus status was reported to be diagnosed by the classifier with high specificity and sensitivity in both the original and validation cohorts. CMV serostatus was the only immune exposure information available for the cohort. While some public TCRs were present in many individuals, most TCR sequences turned up only very rarely across donors. Because counts were too low, more than 15 rarely observed V segments, including chromosome 9 orphons, were excluded from the earlier analysis of several hundred of the donors. In vitro tests confirmed that a few of the cytomegalovirus-associated TCR beta chains recognize cytomegalovirus antigens. According to a later analysis, most CMV-associated TCR beta chains appeared to be HLA-restricted, and the HLA associations seemed to be driven largely by CMV exposure. Strong co-occurrence of HLA alleles, especially DR and DQ, made assigning TCR associations to individual alleles difficult.

Libraries came from the immunoSEQ multiplex PCR assay. The multiplex PCR relied on a mix of 60 forward primers for TCR Vbeta segments and 13 reverse primers for TCR Jbeta segments. The CDR3 region of rearranged TCR beta genes was amplified from genomic DNA with a multiplex PCR assay. On the Illumina HiSeq System, the amplified TCR beta libraries were sequenced as 87-base-pair reads. On the authors' methods: Across the 700 or so repertoires, a later analysis counted approximately 83 million unique TCR beta chains, some 11 million of which were shared by at least two donors. Raw reads were error-corrected and collapsed into unique sequences with a nearest-neighbor algorithm that merged closely related sequences to remove PCR and sequencing errors. CDR3 sequences were aligned to IMGT reference sequences to assign V, D and J gene segments. For a sequence to be retained, a match of at least six nucleotides to both a V gene segment and a J gene segment was required. A rearrangement counted as productive if the CDR3 had no stop codons and remained in frame with V and J, and every other rearrangement counted as non-productive. Following IMGT convention, CDR3 was defined as the stretch from the second conserved V-encoded cysteine up to the conserved J-encoded phenylalanine. In an earlier analysis of approximately 590 of the donors, sequences lacking an unambiguous match to a single V gene segment were excluded. An earlier analysis of around 600 of the donors classified V segments as functional when productive rearrangements were above 56.7% and as segregating when the standard deviation between donors was above 5%. To diagnose cytomegalovirus status from the catalog of TCR beta chain sequences, a statistical classification framework was built. In a later analysis, TCR nucleotide sequences were compared against IMGT/GENE-DB human TR gene sequences so that V and J genes could be assigned. In a later analysis, CDR3 sequences and most-parsimonious VDJ recombination scenarios were assigned using the TCRdist pipeline. In a later analysis, each TCR beta chain was defined by its CDR3 amino acid sequence together with its V-gene family, and reads lacking a unique V-gene family were excluded. To address suspected cross-contamination and a sequencing artifact, a later analysis removed a few hundred highly shared, low-generation-probability nucleotide sequences. In a later analysis, a clonal expansion index was calculated for each public chain from normalized within-repertoire ranks of inferred template counts. Generation probabilities in a later analysis came from a VDJ recombination model fitted to out-of-frame rearrangements, and those results were checked against IGoR. In a later analysis, TCR-TCR, TCR-HLA and TCR-CMV co-occurrence was scored with hypergeometric tests, and a repertoire-size bias correction was applied to TCR pairs. In a later analysis, false discovery rates were estimated by permuting HLA or CMV assignments 20 times. In a later analysis, co-occurring TCRs were grouped with DBSCAN, and TCRdist sequence similarity was added when clustering was performed within HLA-allele-positive subsets. For co-occurrence clustering, repertoires with fewer than 30,000 or more than 120,000 public chains were excluded, along with 5 or 6 repertoires with anomalous nucleotide sharing. TCRdb holds this immuneACCESS table with in-frame rearrangements only. Some clones are missing; in checked studies, unresolved V genes explain under half, and the rest has no known cause. V, J and clone size derive from that table, while D and trimming were established from the DNA sequence. Here the sample has 120,000 to 150,000 clones; over 75% occur a single time. The ten largest clones represent over 2.5% of the sample.

The cohort consisted of approximately 670 healthy bone marrow donors. At the time of sampling, all cohort members were nominally healthy, though unrecorded immune exposures were likely present. The donor tested CMV seronegative and was one of the 352 seronegative cohort members. Every donor gave a peripheral blood sample, and the peripheral blood mononuclear cells from that sample were used for TCR beta sequencing. Genomic DNA extraction from the blood cell samples was performed with the Qiagen DNeasy Blood Extraction Kit. In regard to this clone: Its binding antigen is unknown. Per-base qualities were not stored, and no clone one base away is much larger.

The TCR was taken from a male donor in good health and CMV-seronegative. Sequencing input: PBMCs.

The sequenced DNA: TGTGCCAGCGGGACTCCCTACGAGCAGTACTTC. Translated, it reads CASGTPYEQYF. The V gene is TRBV28 and the J gene is TRBJ2-7, and possibly TRBD2, on 6 matching bases. The germline V gene yields MDHEN for CDR1 and SYDVKM for CDR2. V loses 8 bases, J loses 2 bases, and the germline ends lie 7 bases apart. From its cysteine to its phenylalanine, the CDR3 spans 11 amino acids. Solely the CDR3 DNA is kept, with 33 bases framed from the first base.